Listed below are T cell receptor beta chains from one sample, sequenced in a study of identical twins. TCRdb recomputed calls from the 5' RACE reads with MiXCR, one row per CDR3 protein. The sample shows 410,000 or so distinct CDR3 sequences, roughly 18% of them seen only once. Sequencing used naive T cells sorted from blood. Receptors originate from a middle-aged man in good health. Both conserved end residues are part of each CDR3. D genes are given only for firm matches. A row's size may be missing; if present it is once, few, many or a size class.

V: TRBV12-3/TRBV12-4
D: TRBD2
size: many
J: TRBJ2-7
DNA: TGTGCCAGCAGTTCGGGAGGGAACAACCCCTACGAGCAGTACTTC
CDR3: CASSSGGNNPYEQYF

V: TRBV24-1
D: TRBD1
size: few
J: TRBJ1-5
DNA: TGTGCCACCAGTGATGCGGGACAGTGGGGTCAGCCCCAGCATTTT
CDR3: CATSDAGQWGQPQHF

V: TRBV27
D: .
size: .
J: TRBJ1-2
DNA: TGTGCCAGCAGTTCCTTACAGGGCTTGAGCTATGGCTACACCTTC
CDR3: CASSSLQGLSYGYTF

V: TRBV9
D: .
size: many
J: TRBJ2-1
DNA: TGTGCCAGCAGCGCCTTTTCCAATGAGCAGTTCTTC
CDR3: CASSAFSNEQFF

V: TRBV20-1
D: .
size: many
J: TRBJ1-5
DNA: TGCAGTGCTAGCAGTTACGGGGCGGTCAATCAGCCCCAGCATTTT
CDR3: CSASSYGAVNQPQHF

V: TRBV10-3
D: .
size: .
J: TRBJ1-4
DNA: TGTGCCATCAGTAAGACAGCCCCTAATGAAAAACTGTTTTTT
CDR3: CAISKTAPNEKLFF

V: TRBV2
D: .
size: few
J: TRBJ2-7
DNA: TGTGCCACTCGGCTCGGGTTCTCCTACGAGCAGTACTTC
CDR3: CATRLGFSYEQYF

V: TRBV5-1
D: .
size: many
J: TRBJ1-4
DNA: TGCGCCAGCAGCCGCCGGGACCCACAAGAAAAACTGTTTTTT
CDR3: CASSRRDPQEKLFF

V: TRBV4-3
D: .
size: .
J: TRBJ2-3
DNA: TGCGCCAGCAGCCTGACAGTAACCGCACTCACAGATACGCAGTATTTT
CDR3: CASSLTVTALTDTQYF

V: TRBV4-1
D: .
size: .
J: TRBJ1-6
DNA: TGCGCCAGCAGCAGCGAGACAGCTAATAATTCACCCCTCCACTTT
CDR3: CASSSETANNSPLHF

V: TRBV9
D: TRBD2
size: many
J: TRBJ2-1
DNA: TGTGCCAGCAGCGGTAGCGGGAGGATAAGCTCCTACAATGAGCAGTTCTTC
CDR3: CASSGSGRISSYNEQFF

V: TRBV10-3
D: .
size: many
J: TRBJ2-1
DNA: TGTGCCATCACTCAGGGTCTCGATGAGCAGTTCTTC
CDR3: CAITQGLDEQFF

V: TRBV5-1
D: TRBD2
size: many
J: TRBJ2-2
DNA: TGCGCCAGCAGCTCAGGACTAGCGGGGGCCAGAATAGAGCTGTTTTTT
CDR3: CASSSGLAGARIELFF

V: TRBV9
D: TRBD1
size: .
J: TRBJ1-3
DNA: TGTGCCAGCAGCCCCCGGGACAGCAACTCTGGAAACACCATATATTTT
CDR3: CASSPRDSNSGNTIYF

V: TRBV12-3/TRBV12-4
D: .
size: few
J: TRBJ1-1
DNA: TGTGCCAGCAGTTTAGGCCAAGGGGGAGCTTTCTTT
CDR3: CASSLGQGGAFF

V: TRBV29-1
D: TRBD1
size: once
J: TRBJ2-1
DNA: TGCAGCGTCAAACAGGGGAGCCCCTACAATGAGCAGTTCTTC
CDR3: CSVKQGSPYNEQFF

V: TRBV23-1
D: TRBD1
size: .
J: TRBJ2-3
DNA: TGCGCCAGCAGTCAATCAGGACAGGGGATTAGCACAGATACGCAGTATTTT
CDR3: CASSQSGQGISTDTQYF

V: TRBV20-1
D: .
size: few
J: TRBJ1-2
DNA: TGCAGTGCTAGGTTTTCGGCTTTCTATGGCTACACCTTC
CDR3: CSARFSAFYGYTF

V: TRBV12-3/TRBV12-4
D: .
size: many
J: TRBJ1-3
DNA: TGTGCCAGCAGTTTAGTCCGGCCCAGCTCTGGAAACACCATATATTTT
CDR3: CASSLVRPSSGNTIYF

V: TRBV10-3
D: TRBD1
size: many
J: TRBJ1-1
DNA: TGTGCCACCCGTAACCCCTTGACAGGGAAGGGCACTGAAGCTTTCTTT
CDR3: CATRNPLTGKGTEAFF

V: TRBV6-1
D: TRBD1
size: few
J: TRBJ1-5
DNA: TGTGCCAGCAGTAAGGGACAGGGCAGATATCAGCCCCAGCATTTT
CDR3: CASSKGQGRYQPQHF

V: TRBV7-9
D: .
size: .
J: TRBJ2-7
DNA: TGTGCCAGCAGCTTACAAGACTACGAGCAGTACTTC
CDR3: CASSLQDYEQYF

V: TRBV29-1
D: .
size: many
J: TRBJ2-7
DNA: TGCAGCGTTGGATCAGACAGCTACGAGCAGTACTTC
CDR3: CSVGSDSYEQYF

V: TRBV20-1
D: .
size: few
J: TRBJ2-7
DNA: TGCAGTGCTAGAGCGCAGGGGCCCAACGAGCAGTACTTC
CDR3: CSARAQGPNEQYF

V: TRBV6-2/TRBV6-3
D: .
size: .
J: TRBJ2-1
DNA: TGTGCCAGCAGTTACTCGAGGAAGCGGGTTAACAATGAGCAGTTCTTC
CDR3: CASSYSRKRVNNEQFF

V: TRBV29-1
D: TRBD2
size: .
J: TRBJ2-1
DNA: TGCAGCTCTCGGTCCCGGGGGGATCACAATGAGCAGTTCTTC
CDR3: CSSRSRGDHNEQFF

V: TRBV18
D: .
size: few
J: TRBJ2-7
DNA: TGTGCCAGCTCACCACTTTCCGGCGAGCAGTACTTC
CDR3: CASSPLSGEQYF

V: TRBV5-1
D: TRBD1
size: many
J: TRBJ2-1
DNA: TGCGCCAGCAAAAAAGGGGGACAGGGGGACAATGAGCAGTTCTTC
CDR3: CASKKGGQGDNEQFF

V: TRBV25-1
D: .
size: .
J: TRBJ2-5
DNA: TGTGCCAGCAGTGGAGGAAACAGGGCCACCCAAGAGACCCAGTACTTC
CDR3: CASSGGNRATQETQYF

V: TRBV5-1
D: .
size: few
J: TRBJ1-1
DNA: TGCGCCAGCAGATCCAGGGCCACGATGAACACTGAAGCTTTCTTT
CDR3: CASRSRATMNTEAFF

V: TRBV7-2
D: TRBD2
size: .
J: TRBJ2-1
DNA: TGTGCCAGCAGCCCGGCAGGTAGCGGGGTCATCCAGTTCTTC
CDR3: CASSPAGSGVIQFF

V: TRBV6-1
D: .
size: many
J: TRBJ2-7
DNA: TGTGCCAGCAGTCCCCGGGACGAGACCTACGAGCAGTACTTC
CDR3: CASSPRDETYEQYF

V: TRBV5-1
D: .
size: .
J: TRBJ1-1
DNA: TGCGCCAGCAGATCCGGACACGAAGCTTTCTTT
CDR3: CASRSGHEAFF

V: TRBV28
D: .
size: .
J: TRBJ2-3
DNA: TGTGCCAGCACACAGGGTCAACTAGATACGCAGTATTTT
CDR3: CASTQGQLDTQYF

V: TRBV7-2
D: .
size: .
J: TRBJ2-3
DNA: TGTGCCAGTAGGATCGGGAGCCAAGATACGCAGTATTTT
CDR3: CASRIGSQDTQYF

V: TRBV5-4
D: TRBD1
size: .
J: TRBJ2-1
DNA: TGTGCCAGCAGCTTCTTACAGGGGAACAATGAGCAGTTCTTC
CDR3: CASSFLQGNNEQFF

V: TRBV19
D: .
size: .
J: TRBJ1-5
DNA: TGTGCCACTCGAGGAGGGATAGAAGGCAATCAGCCCCAGCATTTT
CDR3: CATRGGIEGNQPQHF

V: TRBV4-2
D: .
size: .
J: TRBJ2-2
DNA: TGTGCCAGCAGCCAAGTAGGGCAAAACGGGGGGGAGCTGTTTTTT
CDR3: CASSQVGQNGGELFF

V: TRBV5-1
D: TRBD2
size: many
J: TRBJ2-1
DNA: TGCGCCAGCAGCGGGCTAGCGGGAGGGAGCGATGAGCAGTTCTTC
CDR3: CASSGLAGGSDEQFF

V: TRBV20-1
D: TRBD2
size: many
J: TRBJ2-1
DNA: TGCAGTGGAGGACTAGCGGGAGTCTACAATGAGCAGTTCTTC
CDR3: CSGGLAGVYNEQFF

V: TRBV11-3
D: .
size: .
J: TRBJ2-3
DNA: TGTGCCAGCAGCTTAGCTACCTCGGGCACAGATACGCAGTATTTT
CDR3: CASSLATSGTDTQYF

V: TRBV18
D: TRBD1
size: few
J: TRBJ2-7
DNA: TGTGCCAGCTCACTGAACAGGGGGCAGGGCGAGCAGTACTTC
CDR3: CASSLNRGQGEQYF

V: TRBV20-1
D: .
size: .
J: TRBJ2-1
DNA: TGCAGTGCTAAGGACAGAACAGGGCCGAGCTCCTACAATGAGCAGTTCTTC
CDR3: CSAKDRTGPSSYNEQFF

V: TRBV6-2/TRBV6-3
D: .
size: .
J: TRBJ1-2
DNA: TGTGCCAGCAATACCCGACGGGGAAATGGCTACACCTTC
CDR3: CASNTRRGNGYTF